This T cell receptor (beta chain) stems from a study of shared clonotypes between healthy human individuals. Study overall: A couple of women and three men aged 18 to 49 made up the donors.

Assay used: immunoSEQ multiplex PCR; TCRdb lists only in-frame clones, some missing. Of fewer than 1.4 million clones listed, approximately 80% are singletons. The source is a man between 18 and 29 years old in good health. Some clones in this sample may be carry-over from other donors' samples. The material sequenced was memory CD4+ T cells from PBMCs. Documented subset: CD45RA-negative fraction.

In nucleotides, the CDR3 is TGTGCCACCAGAAACACCGGGACAGGGGACGCCCGGGTTGCTAATGAAAAACTGTTTTTT. This encodes CATRNTGTGDARVANEKLFF. The chain uses TRBV15 and TRBJ1-4; 10 bases are shared with TRBD1. CDR1 is LNHNV and CDR2 is YYDKDF in the germline V gene (reference sequence). CDR3 size: 20 residues. The V segment lost 6 bases and the J segment 3 bases; nucleotides outside the gene matches: 19.